Listed below are T cell receptor beta chains from one sample, sequenced in a study of blood T cell repertoires in COVID-19. Profiled with immunoSEQ multiplex PCR; TCRdb holds only in-frame clones, not every one. The sample carries 200,000 to 300,000 clones, 65% to 85% recorded once. The sample was peripheral blood. The origin of the receptors is a woman at least 80 years old with acute or convalescent COVID-19. Each CDR3 is given with its conserved first and last residue. A D gene is named only where the DNA matches it firmly. The size field is filled for only some rows; it gives once, few, many or a size class.

j_call clone_size d_call v_call cdr3_nt cdr3_aa
TRBJ2-5 NA TRBD1 TRBV24-1 TGTGCCACCAGTGATTACAGGGGAGAGACCCAGTACTTC CATSDYRGETQYF
TRBJ2-2 once NA TRBV30 TGTGCCTGGAGTTACTCGAACACCGGGGAGCTGTTTTTT CAWSYSNTGELFF
TRBJ1-2 few NA TRBV19 TGTGCCAGTAGTATTGCGGGGAGCTACACCTTC CASSIAGSYTF
TRBJ2-7 NA NA TRBV6-6 TGTGCCAGCAAGGACTCCGCAAGAGAAGAGCAGTACTTC CASKDSAREEQYF
TRBJ2-2 NA TRBD2 TRBV19 TGTGCCAGTACAGCGGGGGGCCGCACCGGGGAGCTGTTTTTT CASTAGGRTGELFF
TRBJ2-7 NA NA TRBV2 TGTGCCAGCAGTGAAGCGCTCGACAGATTCTACGAGCAGTACTTC CASSEALDRFYEQYF
TRBJ2-7 NA TRBD2 TRBV27 TGTGCCAGCAGCGCTGGACTAGCGGGAGTGGGCGAGCAGTACTTC CASSAGLAGVGEQYF
TRBJ1-2 few TRBD1 TRBV3-1/TRBV3-2 TGTGCCAGCAGCCAAGATACGACAGGGTGGAATGGCTACACCTTC CASSQDTTGWNGYTF
TRBJ2-6 once NA TRBV15 TGTGCCACCAGCAGGACAGCTGGGGCCAACGTCCTGACTTTC CATSRTAGANVLTF
TRBJ1-6 NA TRBD1 TRBV18 TGTGCCAGCTCATCCCGGGACAGCTCCGGTTCACCCCTCCACTTT CASSSRDSSGSPLHF
TRBJ1-1 NA TRBD1 TRBV16 TGTGCCAGCAGCCAATATTCAAGGGGGCGGGTGAACACTGAAGCTTTCTTT CASSQYSRGRVNTEAFF
TRBJ1-3 NA TRBD1 TRBV6-1 TGTGCCAGCAGTGAAGCGCCCCATTACAGGGGGCTGGGGAGTGGAAACACCATATATTTT CASSEAPHYRGLGSGNTIYF
TRBJ2-5 NA TRBD1 TRBV12-3/TRBV12-4 TGTGCCAGCAGTTTGAGACAGGGGGGCACCCAGTACTTC CASSLRQGGTQYF
TRBJ2-4 NA TRBD1 TRBV11-2 TGTGCCAGCAGATTAGGACAGGGCGGGATAAACATTCAGTACTTC CASRLGQGGINIQYF
TRBJ2-1 once TRBD2 TRBV6-4 TGTGCCAGCAGTGACCTGCGACTAGCAGGTCCGGGCTACAATGAGCAGTTCTTC CASSDLRLAGPGYNEQFF
TRBJ1-1 NA NA TRBV19 TGTGCCAGCAGCCCCCGGAGGGAAGACACTGAAGCTTTCTTT CASSPRREDTEAFF
TRBJ2-5 NA NA TRBV19 TGTGCCAGTAGTTCGCTAGCGATCGAGACCCAGTACTTC CASSSLAIETQYF
TRBJ1-1 NA NA TRBV28 TGTGCCAGTACCGGGAGTGCCACTGAAGCTTTCTTT CASTGSATEAFF
TRBJ2-5 NA TRBD1 TRBV5-1 TGCGCCAGCAGGAAACAGGGGGCGCCTCAAGAGACCCAGTACTTC CASRKQGAPQETQYF
TRBJ1-2 few TRBD1 TRBV18 TGTGCCAGCTCACCAGAGACAGGGGCGCACTATGGCTACACCTTC CASSPETGAHYGYTF